The 18 T cell receptor beta chains below all came from one sample that was sequenced in a study of CD8 T cells in Susac syndrome. The authors reverse transcribed roughly 0.5 to 1 ug RNA with random hexamers. Via MiXCR, TCRdb re-called the immunoSEQ multiplex PCR reads, giving one row per CDR3 protein. This sample has 300,000 or so distinct CDR3 sequences, with about 91% found just once. Sequenced material: CD4+ T cells from PBMCs. Receptors were obtained from a human donor with multiple sclerosis.

This clonotype was observed a handful of times. The chain couples TRBV2 to TRBJ2-7; 8 bases line up with TRBD1. The ends lost 8 bases at V and 2 bases at J; junction bases unmatched: 17. This CDR3 contains 17 residues. Per germline, CDR1 SNHLY and CDR2 FYNNEI. The CDR3 DNA reads TGTGCCAGCGTCGGCAGGGGGCTCTTAAGTCGAACCTACGAGCAGTACTTC. This gives the protein CASVGRGLLSRTYEQYF.

The chain combines TRBV4-1 with TRBJ2-6; TRBD2 matches 13 bases. The V segment lost 3 bases and the J segment 0 bases; nucleotides outside the gene matches: 5. Germline CDR1 MGHRA, CDR2 YSYEKL. This CDR3 has 19 residues. The CDR3 nucleotides read TGCGCCAGCAGCCACGGACTAGCGGGAGACCGCTCTGGGGCCAACGTCCTGACTTTC. Its translation is CASSHGLAGDRSGANVLTF.

This clonotype was seen just once. The rearrangement uses TRBV2 and TRBJ2-2; D call uncertain. This CDR3 contains 15 residues. Germline CDR1 and CDR2: SNHLY and FYNNEI. V was pared by 7 bases and J by 5 bases, with 17 bases between. The CDR3 DNA reads TGTGCCAGCAACTACTTTCTGGTGGGGACCGGGGAGCTGTTTTTT. It codes for CASNYFLVGTGELFF. Full variable domain (outside the CDR3, taken from reference TRBV2 and TRBJ2-2): EPEVTQTPSHQVTQMGQEVILRCVPISNHLYFYWYRQILGQKVEFLVSFYNNEISEKSEIFDDQFSVERPDGSNFTLKIRSTKLEDSAMYFCASNYFLVGTGELFFGEGSRLTVL.

The chain joins TRBV29-1 to TRBJ1-2; D is unclear. CDR3 size: 14 residues. In germline, CDR1 is SQVTM, CDR2 ANQGSEA. Trimming took off 3 bases at V and 5 bases at J, with 16 bases between the two ends. In DNA, the CDR3 is TGCAGCGTTGATAGCTGGCAGGCGGTTTATGGCTACACCTTC. Protein product: CSVDSWQAVYGYTF.

V usage is TRBV19 and J usage is TRBJ2-5; D is perhaps TRBD1 or TRBD2 (5 bases each). Deletions cut 2 bases from V and 2 bases from J, with 15 bases between. Germline lookup yields CDR1 LNHDA and CDR2 SQIVND (reference sequence). The CDR3 extends over 16 amino acids. CDR3 DNA sequence: TGTGCCAGTAGTATAATCGGGGCCGGCACTCAAGAGACCCAGTACTTC. This encodes CASSIIGAGTQETQYF.

The rearrangement joins TRBV20-1 to TRBJ1-5, with unresolved D. The CDR3 length is 17 residues. V was clipped by 0 bases and J by 3 bases, with 18 bases between them. CDR1 is DFQATT, CDR2 SNEGSKA, per germline (reference sequence). Here the CDR3 reads CSARDPMDGLPNQPQHF. The CDR3 coding sequence is TGCAGTGCTAGAGACCCCATGGACGGACTTCCCAATCAGCCCCAGCATTTT.

The V gene is TRBV6-1, the J gene TRBJ1-1, with D uncertain. V dropped 0 bases and J dropped 4 bases, with 9 bases sitting between them. The CDR3 runs 14 residues. Germline lookup yields CDR1 MNHNS and CDR2 SASEGT. The CDR3 spells CASSEAGGLTEAFF. The CDR3 coding sequence is TGTGCCAGCAGTGAAGCGGGAGGGCTCACTGAAGCTTTCTTT.

The J gene is TRBJ1-2, the V gene TRBV30, with D unclear. The V end lost 0 bases, the J end lost 5 bases, and 10 bases lay between the germline ends. CDR1 and CDR2 from the germline V gene are GTSNPN and SVGIG (reference sequence). There are 13 residues in the CDR3. The CDR3 DNA reads TGTGCCTGGAGTGTACTGGATCATTATGGCTACACCTTC. It encodes CAWSVLDHYGYTF.

The rearrangement joins TRBV16 to TRBJ2-7, with unresolved D. With 4 bases removed from V and 6 bases from J, the gap between germline ends came to 10 bases. The germline V gene has CDR1 KGHSY and CDR2 FQNENV. The length of the CDR3 is 12 residues. The DNA of the CDR3 is TGTGCCAGCAGCCTAGTCATCGGCGAGCAGTACTTC. Translating gives CASSLVIGEQYF.

Here the CDR3 DNA reads TGTGCCAGCAGCTTTGCCGGGACAGGGGCCGGGGAGCTGTTTTTT. This codes for CASSFAGTGAGELFF. The rearrangement uses TRBV7-2 and TRBJ2-2; 10 nucleotides agree with TRBD1. With 3 bases clipped from V and 6 bases from J, the junction kept 4 bases outside the gene matches. The germline V gene encodes CDR1 SGHTA and CDR2 FQGNSA. The CDR3 has 15 amino acids.

The chain carries TRBV6-1 and TRBJ1-6; D is uncertain. Trimming took 10 bases from V and 7 from J, leaving 14 bases between them. The germline V gene has CDR1 MNHNS and CDR2 SASEGT. The CDR3 contains 13 residues. As DNA, the CDR3 is TGTGCCACCACACTAGAGGACAATTCACCCCTCCACTTT. Its translation is CATTLEDNSPLHF.

This chain connects TRBV10-1 to TRBJ2-1; D is perhaps TRBD1 (5 bases). This CDR3 has 14 amino acids. Germline V gene lookup returns CDR1 WNHNN and CDR2 SYGVQD (reference sequence). Deletions cut 0 bases from V and 5 bases from J, with 8 bases between. DNA of the CDR3: TGCGCCAGCAGTGAGTCGCCACAGGACAATGAGCAGTTCTTC. Its protein is CASSESPQDNEQFF.

The J gene is TRBJ2-1, the V gene TRBV5-1; possible D gene TRBD1, 5 bases. V was clipped by 2 bases and J by 2 bases, with 11 bases between them. Germline CDR1 SGHRS, CDR2 YFSETQ. The CDR3 runs 15 residues. The CDR3 DNA reads as TGCGCCAGCAGCTTCAGACAGCTTACCTACAATGAGCAGTTCTTC. Its protein is CASSFRQLTYNEQFF. Based on the CDR3 plus reference TRBV5-1 and TRBJ2-1, the full variable domain is KAGVTQTPRYLIKTRGQQVTLSCSPISGHRSVSWYQQTPGQGLQFLFEYFSETQRNKGNFPGRFSGRQFSNSRSEMNVSTLELGDSALYLCASSFRQLTYNEQFFGPGTRLTVL.

The gene calls are TRBV7-9 and TRBJ2-1; D possibly corresponds to TRBD2 (6 bases). The V end was cut by 0 bases, the J end by 6 bases, with 9 bases between. The CDR3 length is 14 residues. Per the germline V gene, CDR1 is SEHNR and CDR2 is FQNEAQ (reference sequence). This CDR3 is CASSLAGSPNEQFF. CDR3 bases: TGTGCCAGCAGCTTAGCCGGGAGCCCCAATGAGCAGTTCTTC.

The chain combines TRBV12-3 or TRBV12-4 with TRBJ1-1, with unresolved D. V was cut by 3 bases and J by 1 base, with 9 bases left in between. The CDR3 length is 14 residues. The CDR3 region has the DNA TGTGCCAGCAGTTTTATACAGAGGAACACTGAAGCTTTCTTT. Translated, it gives CASSFIQRNTEAFF.

The rearrangement joins TRBV4-1 to TRBJ1-1; TRBD1 is a possible D gene (6 bases). Germline V lookup: CDR1 MGHRA, CDR2 YSYEKL. V was pared by 1 base and J by 7 bases, with 16 bases between. The CDR3 length is 15 residues. The CDR3 loop reads CASSQATGYRNEAFF. CDR3 DNA sequence: TGCGCCAGCAGCCAAGCCACAGGGTACCGAAATGAAGCTTTCTTT.

The V gene is TRBV6-2 or TRBV6-3, the J gene TRBJ1-2; no clear D gene. The CDR3 spans 16 residues. V was shortened by 4 bases and J by 3 bases, with 18 bases between the two germline ends. CDR1 and CDR2 from the germline V gene are MNHEY and SVGEGT. The CDR3 loop is CASSLTSDTFDYGYTF. For the CDR3, the DNA is TGTGCCAGCAGTTTAACGTCCGACACGTTTGACTATGGCTACACCTTC.

This CDR3 reads CASNGGQGAPGELFF. As DNA, the CDR3 is TGTGCCAGTAACGGGGGACAGGGGGCTCCCGGGGAGCTGTTTTTT. V is TRBV19 and J is TRBJ2-2; 12 bases are a match to TRBD1. The V gene end was trimmed by 7 bases and the J gene end by 6 bases; junction bases not matched to a gene: 6. Germline lookup yields CDR1 LNHDA and CDR2 SQIVND (reference sequence). The CDR3 length is 15 residues.